The sequence of this TCR beta chain was determined in a study of blood T cell repertoires in COVID-19. About the research overall: Some COVID-19 samples were acute and others convalescent; all came from the United States, Italy and Spain. Nucleic acid was either cDNA or gDNA, and it came from T cells, B-cell-depleted T cells, or PBMCs.

Original handling: Nucleated cell counts were estimated from reference gene primer amplification. Assay: immunoSEQ multiplex PCR; the TCRdb copy retains only in-frame clones and omits some. D and trimming were read from the DNA, whereas the V and J calls and clone size are those reported in that table. The sample has 37,000 or so clones, approximately 80% seen once; the top ten hold 2%. V lost 1 base and J lost 1; bases outside the gene matches: 1. CDR3 size: 14 residues. CDR1 and CDR2 from the germline V gene are GTSNPN and SVGIG (reference sequence). What was sequenced was peripheral blood. The clonotype originates from a man between 60 and 70 years old with active COVID-19. The V and J genes are TRBV30 and TRBJ2-3; 8 positions agree with TRBD2. CDR3: CAWSATSGTDTQYF. Written as DNA, the CDR3 is TGTGCCTGGAGTGCGACTAGCGGCACAGATACGCAGTATTTT.